This TCR beta chain was sequenced in a study of shared clonotypes between healthy human individuals. The study's findings and limits: Larger estimated richness was generally recorded for naive subsets relative to memory subsets.

Into CD45RA+ naive and CD45RA-negative memory subsets, the CD4+ cells were split. V gave up 0 bases and J gave up 4 bases; unmatched junction bases: 10. Germline V gene data show CDR1 as SGDLS and CDR2 as YYNGEE. The CDR3 loop spans 17 amino acids. Worth noting for this clone: The antigen remains undetermined.

Generated by immunoSEQ multiplex PCR, the TCRdb table keeps only in-frame clones and is missing some. The sample carries 2 million to 3 million clones, 80% to 95% recorded once. Sequencing was done on a sample of naive CD4+ T cells from PBMCs. Subset defined: CD45RA+ positively selected. The chain couples TRBV9 to TRBJ2-5, with 9 bases matching TRBD2. This TCR derives from a man aged 18 to 29 in good health. Some clones in this sample may be carry-over from other donors' samples. CDR3 loop: CASSVGGSGSGVETQYF. CDR3 DNA sequence: TGTGCCAGCAGCGTAGGGGGTAGCGGGAGTGGGGTAGAGACCCAGTACTTC.